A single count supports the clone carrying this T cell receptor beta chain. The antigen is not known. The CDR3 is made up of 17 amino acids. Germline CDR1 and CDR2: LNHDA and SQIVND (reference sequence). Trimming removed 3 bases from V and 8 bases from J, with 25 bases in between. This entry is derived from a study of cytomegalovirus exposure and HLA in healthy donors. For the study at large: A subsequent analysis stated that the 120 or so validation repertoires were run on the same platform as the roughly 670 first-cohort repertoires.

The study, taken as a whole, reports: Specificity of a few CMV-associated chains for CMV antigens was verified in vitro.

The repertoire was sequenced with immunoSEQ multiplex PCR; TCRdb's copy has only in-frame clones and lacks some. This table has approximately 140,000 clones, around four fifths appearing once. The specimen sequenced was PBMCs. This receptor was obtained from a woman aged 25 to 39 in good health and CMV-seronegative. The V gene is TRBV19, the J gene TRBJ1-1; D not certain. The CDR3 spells CASSMIMRRGLWSEAFF. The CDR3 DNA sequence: TGTGCCAGTAGTATGATCATGCGGAGAGGACTTTGGTCAGAAGCTTTCTTT.